A selection of T cell receptor beta chains follows, all from one sample in a study of neurological immune-mediated disorders. TCRdb redid the calling of the 5' RACE reads with MiXCR, one entry per CDR3 protein. The repertoire consists of about 55,000 distinct CDR3 sequences, with roughly 4% occurring once and the leading ten covering less than 2%. Sequencing used PBMCs. All receptors come from a man aged 30-40 years with multiple sclerosis. Each CDR3 is given without its conserved first and last residue. Fields, in order: CDR3 protein, V gene.

cdr3_aa: ASSLGSGDTQY
v_call: TRBV12-3/TRBV12-4

cdr3_aa: SGKGQANTEAF
v_call: TRBV20-1

cdr3_aa: ASSQKLGVYGYT
v_call: TRBV4-1

cdr3_aa: SVVTWGDTGELF
v_call: TRBV29-1

cdr3_aa: ASSVVSGTSRTDTQY
v_call: TRBV9

cdr3_aa: AGGLANTGELF
v_call: TRBV19

cdr3_aa: ATSRTRDRGGGGNSPLH
v_call: TRBV15

cdr3_aa: ASSLEGGAGMLGELF
v_call: TRBV7-8

cdr3_aa: ASSLAGQQLQETQY
v_call: TRBV5-1

cdr3_aa: STNTDTQY
v_call: TRBV29-1

cdr3_aa: ASSYRLAPQETQY
v_call: TRBV6-5

cdr3_aa: ASSVTSGTYNEQF
v_call: TRBV9

cdr3_aa: ASSSAGAGKTQY
v_call: TRBV5-1

cdr3_aa: SARDLADTQY
v_call: TRBV20-1

cdr3_aa: ASSLTGWSSPLH
v_call: TRBV7-9

cdr3_aa: ASTLAGVPYNEQF
v_call: TRBV5-1

cdr3_aa: ASGVAGELF
v_call: TRBV12-3/TRBV12-4

cdr3_aa: ASSINRGRRGNTIY
v_call: TRBV7-9

cdr3_aa: SARRGAGYEQY
v_call: TRBV20-1

cdr3_aa: ASSHGLGSYEQY
v_call: TRBV3-1